This T cell receptor beta chain stems from a study of cytomegalovirus exposure and HLA in healthy donors. Study-wide results and limits: Earlier findings revealed that most TCR beta V segments proved productive either about 87% or about 30% of the time. V- and J-gene trimming of TCR beta was linked (in a later analysis) to a missense DCLRE1C variant.

Primers included in the PCR were 60 Vbeta and 13 Jbeta primers. Produced via immunoSEQ multiplex PCR; TCRdb's table is partial and in-frame only. Recorded for this sample: some 76,000 clones. In regard to this clone: Its target is unknown.

This sequence was found in a female donor in good health and CMV-seropositive. The specimen was PBMCs.

The CDR3 sequence is CASSLGDQDTQYF. DNA of the CDR3: TGCGCCAGCAGCTTGGGCGATCAAGATACGCAGTATTTT. The chain joins TRBV5-1 to TRBJ2-3, with no clear D. This CDR3 has 13 amino acids. The germline V gene has CDR1 SGHRS and CDR2 YFSETQ. V lost 0 bases to trimming and J lost 5 bases, with 7 bases between them.